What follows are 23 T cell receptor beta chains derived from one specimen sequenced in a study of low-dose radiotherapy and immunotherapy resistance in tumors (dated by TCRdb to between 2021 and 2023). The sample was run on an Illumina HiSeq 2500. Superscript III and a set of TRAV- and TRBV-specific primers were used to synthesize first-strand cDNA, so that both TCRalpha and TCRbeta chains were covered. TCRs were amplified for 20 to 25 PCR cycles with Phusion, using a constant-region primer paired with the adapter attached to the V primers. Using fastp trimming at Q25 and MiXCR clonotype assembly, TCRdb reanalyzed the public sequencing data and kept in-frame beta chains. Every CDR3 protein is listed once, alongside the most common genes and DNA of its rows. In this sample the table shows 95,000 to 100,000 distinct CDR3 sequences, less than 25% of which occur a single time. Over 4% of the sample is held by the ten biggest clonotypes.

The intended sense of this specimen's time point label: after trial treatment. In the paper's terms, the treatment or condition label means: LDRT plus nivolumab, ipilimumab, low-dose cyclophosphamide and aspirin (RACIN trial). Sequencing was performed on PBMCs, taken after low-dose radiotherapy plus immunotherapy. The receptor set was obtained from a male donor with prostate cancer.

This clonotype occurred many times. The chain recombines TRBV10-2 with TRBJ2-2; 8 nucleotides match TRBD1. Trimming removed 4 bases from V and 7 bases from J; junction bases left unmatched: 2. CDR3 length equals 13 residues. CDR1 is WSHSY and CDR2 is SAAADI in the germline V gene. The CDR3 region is CASSGTGYGELFF. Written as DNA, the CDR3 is TGCGCCAGCAGTGGGACAGGGTACGGGGAGCTGTTTTTT.

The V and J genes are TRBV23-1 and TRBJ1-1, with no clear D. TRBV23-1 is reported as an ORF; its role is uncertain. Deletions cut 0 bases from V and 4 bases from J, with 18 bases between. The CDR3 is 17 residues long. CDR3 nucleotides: TGCGCCAGCAGTCAATCGATTGATTTCCACGCCAGCACTGAAGCTTTCTTT. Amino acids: CASSQSIDFHASTEAFF.

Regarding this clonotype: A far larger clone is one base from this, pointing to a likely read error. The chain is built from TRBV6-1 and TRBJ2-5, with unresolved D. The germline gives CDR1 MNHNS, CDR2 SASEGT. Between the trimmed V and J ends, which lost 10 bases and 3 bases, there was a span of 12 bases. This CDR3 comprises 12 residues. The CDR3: CANNTAEETQYF. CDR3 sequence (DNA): TGTGCCAATAACACCGCCGAAGAGACCCAGTACTTC.

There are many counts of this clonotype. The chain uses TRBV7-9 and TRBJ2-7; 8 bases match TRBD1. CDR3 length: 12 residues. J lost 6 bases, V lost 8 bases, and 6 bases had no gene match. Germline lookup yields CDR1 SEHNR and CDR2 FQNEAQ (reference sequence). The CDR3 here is CASVLGQGEQYF. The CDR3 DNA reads TGTGCCAGCGTACTTGGACAGGGCGAGCAGTACTTC.

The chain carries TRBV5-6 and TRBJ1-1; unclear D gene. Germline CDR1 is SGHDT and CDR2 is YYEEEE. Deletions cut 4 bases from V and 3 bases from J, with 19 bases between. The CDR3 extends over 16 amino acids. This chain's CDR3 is CASSPAFGGSDTEAFF. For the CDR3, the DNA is TGTGCCAGCAGCCCCGCATTTGGCGGATCAGACACTGAAGCTTTCTTT.

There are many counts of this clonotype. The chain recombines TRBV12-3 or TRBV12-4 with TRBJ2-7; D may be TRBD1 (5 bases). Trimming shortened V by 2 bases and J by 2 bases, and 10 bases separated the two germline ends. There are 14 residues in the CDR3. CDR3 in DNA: TGTGCCAGCAGTTTATTGGAGACAGCCTACGAGCAGTACTTC. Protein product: CASSLLETAYEQYF.

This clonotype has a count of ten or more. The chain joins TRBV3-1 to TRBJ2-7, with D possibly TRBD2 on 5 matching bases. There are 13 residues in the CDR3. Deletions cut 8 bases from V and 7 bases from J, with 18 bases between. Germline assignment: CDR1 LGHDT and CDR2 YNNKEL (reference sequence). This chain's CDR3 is CASGSGVEREQYF. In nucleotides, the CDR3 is TGTGCCAGCGGGAGCGGAGTGGAGAGAGAGCAGTACTTC.

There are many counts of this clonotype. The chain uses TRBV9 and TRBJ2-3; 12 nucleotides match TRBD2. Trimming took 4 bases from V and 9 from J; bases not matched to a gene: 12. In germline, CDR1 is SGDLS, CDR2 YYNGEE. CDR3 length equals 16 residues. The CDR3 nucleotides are TGTGCCAGCAGCACCGGCTGGACTAGCGGGGAGGAAACGCAGTATTTT. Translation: CASSTGWTSGEETQYF.

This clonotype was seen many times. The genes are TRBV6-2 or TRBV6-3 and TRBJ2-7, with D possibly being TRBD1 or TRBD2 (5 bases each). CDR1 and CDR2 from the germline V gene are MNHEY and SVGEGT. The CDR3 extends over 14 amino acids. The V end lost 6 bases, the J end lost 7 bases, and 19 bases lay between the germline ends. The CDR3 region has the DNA TGTGCCAGCAGGCGCCGGGACCGCCGTGAGGAGCAGTACTTC. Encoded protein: CASRRRDRREEQYF.

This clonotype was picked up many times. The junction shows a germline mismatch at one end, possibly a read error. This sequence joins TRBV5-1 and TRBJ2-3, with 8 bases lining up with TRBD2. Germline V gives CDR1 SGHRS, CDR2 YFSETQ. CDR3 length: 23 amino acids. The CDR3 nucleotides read TGTGCCAGCAGCTTGGCCTTGTCGCGAGAGGCTTTTGCGGGGGGACCCCTATGGGATACGCAGTATTTT. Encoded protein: CASSLALSREAFAGGPLWDTQYF.

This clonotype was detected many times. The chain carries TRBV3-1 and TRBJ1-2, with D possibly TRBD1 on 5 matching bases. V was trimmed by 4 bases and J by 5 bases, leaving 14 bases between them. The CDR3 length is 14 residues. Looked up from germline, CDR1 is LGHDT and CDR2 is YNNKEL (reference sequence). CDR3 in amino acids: CASSPRQGSYGYTF. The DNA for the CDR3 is TGTGCCAGCAGCCCGAGGCAGGGTTCGTATGGCTACACCTTC.

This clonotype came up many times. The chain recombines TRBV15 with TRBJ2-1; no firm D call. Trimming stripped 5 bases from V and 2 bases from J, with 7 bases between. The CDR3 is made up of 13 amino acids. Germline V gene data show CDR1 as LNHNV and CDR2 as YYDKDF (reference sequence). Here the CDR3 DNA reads TGTGCCACCAGCTCAGATCCCTACAATGAGCAGTTCTTC. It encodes CATSSDPYNEQFF.

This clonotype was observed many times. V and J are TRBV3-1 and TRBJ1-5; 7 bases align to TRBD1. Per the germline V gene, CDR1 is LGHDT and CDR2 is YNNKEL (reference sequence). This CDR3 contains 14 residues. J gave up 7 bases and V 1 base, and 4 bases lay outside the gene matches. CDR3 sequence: CASSQGQGGQPQHF. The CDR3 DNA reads TGTGCCAGCAGCCAAGGACAGGGCGGACAGCCCCAGCATTTT. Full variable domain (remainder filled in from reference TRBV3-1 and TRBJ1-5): DTAVSQTPKYLVTQMGNDKSIKCEQNLGHDTMYWYKQDSKKFLKIMFSYNNKELIINETVPNRFSPKSPDKAHLNLHINSLELGDSAVYFCASSQGQGGQPQHFGDGTRLSIL.

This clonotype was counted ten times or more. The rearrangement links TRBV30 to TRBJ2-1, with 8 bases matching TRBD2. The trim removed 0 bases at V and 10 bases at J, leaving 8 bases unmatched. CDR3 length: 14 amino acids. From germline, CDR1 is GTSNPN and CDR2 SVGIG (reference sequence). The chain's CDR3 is CAWSVRAGVGEQFF. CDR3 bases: TGTGCCTGGAGTGTACGAGCGGGGGTTGGCGAGCAGTTCTTC.

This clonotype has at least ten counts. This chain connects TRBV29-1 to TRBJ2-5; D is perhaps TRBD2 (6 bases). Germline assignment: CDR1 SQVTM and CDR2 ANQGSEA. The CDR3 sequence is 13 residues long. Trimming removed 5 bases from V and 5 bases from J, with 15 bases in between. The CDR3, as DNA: TGCAGCGTTCACCCCGCGGGACGGGAGACCCAGTACTTC. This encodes CSVHPAGRETQYF.

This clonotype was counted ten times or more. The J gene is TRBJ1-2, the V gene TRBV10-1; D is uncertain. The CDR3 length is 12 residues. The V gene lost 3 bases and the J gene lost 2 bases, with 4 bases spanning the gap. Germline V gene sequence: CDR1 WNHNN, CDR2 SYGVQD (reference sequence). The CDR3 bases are TGCGCCAGCAGTGATGGAAACTATGGCTACACCTTC. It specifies CASSDGNYGYTF.

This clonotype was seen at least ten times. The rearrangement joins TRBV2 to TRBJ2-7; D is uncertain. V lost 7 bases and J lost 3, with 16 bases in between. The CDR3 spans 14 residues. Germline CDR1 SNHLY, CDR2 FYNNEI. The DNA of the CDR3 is TGTGCCAGCATCCTCGGTGGGTCGGGCTACGAGCAGTACTTC. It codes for CASILGGSGYEQYF.

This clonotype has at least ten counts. As DNA, the CDR3 is TGTGCCATCAGTTCCACAGGGGGGCAGAACACTGAAGCTTTCTTT. Residues: CAISSTGGQNTEAFF. The V and J genes are TRBV10-3 and TRBJ1-1; 8 bases are shared with TRBD1. From germline, CDR1 is ENHRY and CDR2 SYGVKD. The CDR3 sequence is 15 residues long. V lost 5 bases and J lost 1; bases outside the gene matches: 6.

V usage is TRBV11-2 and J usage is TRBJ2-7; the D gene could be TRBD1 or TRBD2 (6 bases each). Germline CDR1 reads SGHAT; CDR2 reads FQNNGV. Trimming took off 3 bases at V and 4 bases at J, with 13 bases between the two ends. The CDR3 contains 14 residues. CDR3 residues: CASSFLGGGYEQYF. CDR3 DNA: TGTGCCAGCAGCTTCTTGGGGGGCGGTTACGAGCAGTACTTC.

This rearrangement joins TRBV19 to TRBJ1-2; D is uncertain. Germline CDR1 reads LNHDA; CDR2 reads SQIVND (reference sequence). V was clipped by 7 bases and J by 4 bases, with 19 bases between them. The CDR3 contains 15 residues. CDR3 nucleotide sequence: TGTGCCAGTACCGATACCCCGAACGGAGGCTATGGCTACACCTTC. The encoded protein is CASTDTPNGGYGYTF.

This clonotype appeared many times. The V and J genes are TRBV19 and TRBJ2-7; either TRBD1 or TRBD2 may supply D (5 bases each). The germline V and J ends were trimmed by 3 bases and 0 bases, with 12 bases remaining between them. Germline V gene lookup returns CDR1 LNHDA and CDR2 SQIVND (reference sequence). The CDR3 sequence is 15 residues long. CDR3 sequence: CASSIVGASSYEQYF. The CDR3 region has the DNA TGTGCCAGTAGTATCGTCGGGGCTAGCTCCTACGAGCAGTACTTC.

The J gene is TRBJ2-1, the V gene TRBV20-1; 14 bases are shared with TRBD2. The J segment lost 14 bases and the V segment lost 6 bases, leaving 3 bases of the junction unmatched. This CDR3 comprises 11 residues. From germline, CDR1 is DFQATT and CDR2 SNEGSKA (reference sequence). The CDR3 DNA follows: TGCAGTGCGGGGACTAGCGGGAGTGAGTTCTTC. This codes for CSAGTSGSEFF.

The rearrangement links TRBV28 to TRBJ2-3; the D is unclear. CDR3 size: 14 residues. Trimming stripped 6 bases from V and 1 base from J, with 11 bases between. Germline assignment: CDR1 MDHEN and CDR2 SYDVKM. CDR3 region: CASRRLGGTDTQYF. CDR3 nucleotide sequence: TGTGCCAGCAGAAGACTTGGGGGCACAGATACGCAGTATTTT.